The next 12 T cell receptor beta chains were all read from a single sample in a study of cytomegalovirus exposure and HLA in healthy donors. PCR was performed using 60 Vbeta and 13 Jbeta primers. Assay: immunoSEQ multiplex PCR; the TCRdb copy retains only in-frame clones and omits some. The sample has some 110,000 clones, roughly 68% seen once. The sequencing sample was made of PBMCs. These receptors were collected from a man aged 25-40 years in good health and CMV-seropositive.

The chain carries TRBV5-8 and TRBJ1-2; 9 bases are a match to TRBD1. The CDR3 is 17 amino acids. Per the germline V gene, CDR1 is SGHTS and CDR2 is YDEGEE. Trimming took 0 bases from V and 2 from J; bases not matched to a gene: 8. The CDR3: CASSLDNPGTGNYGYTF. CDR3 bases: TGTGCCAGCAGCTTGGACAACCCCGGGACAGGGAACTATGGCTACACCTTC.

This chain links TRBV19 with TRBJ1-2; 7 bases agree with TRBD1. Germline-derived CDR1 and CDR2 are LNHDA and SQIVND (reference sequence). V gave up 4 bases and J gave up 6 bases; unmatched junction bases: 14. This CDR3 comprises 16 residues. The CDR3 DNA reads TGTGCCAGTAGTACCAGGACAGGACCGACCGGTCATGGCTACACCTTC. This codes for CASSTRTGPTGHGYTF.

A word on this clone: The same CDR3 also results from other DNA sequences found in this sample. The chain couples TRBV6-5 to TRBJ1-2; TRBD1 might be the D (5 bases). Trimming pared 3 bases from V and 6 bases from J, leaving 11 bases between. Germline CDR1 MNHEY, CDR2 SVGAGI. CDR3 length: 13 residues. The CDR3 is CASSYRDRHGYTF. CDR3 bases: TGTGCCAGCAGTTATCGAGACAGACATGGCTACACCTTC.

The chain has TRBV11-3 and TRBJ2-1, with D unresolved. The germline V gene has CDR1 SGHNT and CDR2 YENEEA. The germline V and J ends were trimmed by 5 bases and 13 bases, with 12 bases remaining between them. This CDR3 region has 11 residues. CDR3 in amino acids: CASSQERFQFF. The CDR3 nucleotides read TGTGCCAGCAGCCAGGAACGGTTTCAGTTCTTC.

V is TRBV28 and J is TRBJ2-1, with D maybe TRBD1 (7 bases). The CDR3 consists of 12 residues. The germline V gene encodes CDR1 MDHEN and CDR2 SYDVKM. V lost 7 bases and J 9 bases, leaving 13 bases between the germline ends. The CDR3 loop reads CASKAGGGEQFF. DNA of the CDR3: TGTGCCAGCAAAGCAGGGGGAGGTGAGCAGTTCTTC.

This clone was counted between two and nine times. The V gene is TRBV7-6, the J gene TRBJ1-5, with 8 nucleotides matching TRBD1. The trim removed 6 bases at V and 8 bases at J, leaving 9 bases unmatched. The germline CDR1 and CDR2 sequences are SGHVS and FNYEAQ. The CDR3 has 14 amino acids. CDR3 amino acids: CASSSDRGAEPQHF. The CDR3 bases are TGTGCCAGCAGTTCAGACAGGGGTGCCGAGCCCCAGCATTTT. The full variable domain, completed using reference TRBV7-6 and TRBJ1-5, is GAGVSQSPRYKVTKRGQDVALRCDPISGHVSLYWYRQALGQGPEFLTYFNYEAQQDKSGLPNDRFSAERPEGSISTLTIQRTEQRDSAMYRCASSSDRGAEPQHFGDGTRLSIL.

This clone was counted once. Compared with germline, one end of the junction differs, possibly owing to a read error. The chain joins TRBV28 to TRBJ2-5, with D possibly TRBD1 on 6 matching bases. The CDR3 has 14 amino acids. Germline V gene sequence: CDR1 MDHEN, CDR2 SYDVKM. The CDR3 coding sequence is TGTGCCAGCAGTCTATGGACAGCACAAGAGACCCAGTACTTC. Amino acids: CASSLWTAQETQYF.

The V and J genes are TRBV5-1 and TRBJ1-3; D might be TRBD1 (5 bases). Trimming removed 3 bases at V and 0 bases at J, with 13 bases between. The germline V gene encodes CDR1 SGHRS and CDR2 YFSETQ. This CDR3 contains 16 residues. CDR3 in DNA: TGCGCCAGCAGCTCTTGGCCCACAGGCTCTGGAAACACCATATATTTT. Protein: CASSSWPTGSGNTIYF. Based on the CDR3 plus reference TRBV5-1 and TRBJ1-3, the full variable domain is KAGVTQTPRYLIKTRGQQVTLSCSPISGHRSVSWYQQTPGQGLQFLFEYFSETQRNKGNFPGRFSGRQFSNSRSEMNVSTLELGDSALYLCASSSWPTGSGNTIYFGEGSWLTVV.

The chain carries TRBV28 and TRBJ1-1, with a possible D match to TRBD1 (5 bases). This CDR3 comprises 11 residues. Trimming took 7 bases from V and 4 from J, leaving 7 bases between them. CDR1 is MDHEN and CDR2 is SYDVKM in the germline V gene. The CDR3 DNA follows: TGTGCCAGCACGGGGGGCACTGAAGCTTTCTTT. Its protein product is CASTGGTEAFF.

CDR3 sequence (DNA): TGTGCCAGCAGCGTAGATCCACAAGGGGGCTTGAACACTGAAGCTTTCTTT. Protein product: CASSVDPQGGLNTEAFF. V usage is TRBV9 and J usage is TRBJ1-1; 7 nucleotides agree with TRBD1. V lost 0 bases, J lost 0 bases, and 8 bases stayed unmatched. The CDR3 spans 17 residues. Germline CDR1 is SGDLS and CDR2 is YYNGEE.

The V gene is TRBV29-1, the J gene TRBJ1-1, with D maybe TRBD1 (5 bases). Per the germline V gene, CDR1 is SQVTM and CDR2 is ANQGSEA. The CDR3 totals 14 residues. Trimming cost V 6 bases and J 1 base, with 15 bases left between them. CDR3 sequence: CSVVGRGWNTEAFF. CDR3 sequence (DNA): TGCAGCGTAGTAGGAAGGGGCTGGAACACTGAAGCTTTCTTT.

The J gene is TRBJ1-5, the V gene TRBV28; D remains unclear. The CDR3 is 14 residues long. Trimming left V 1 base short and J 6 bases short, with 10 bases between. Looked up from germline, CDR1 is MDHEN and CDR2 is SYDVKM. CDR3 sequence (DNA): TGTGCCAGCAGTTTATTGCGGGGTGGTCAGCCCCAGCATTTT. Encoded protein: CASSLLRGGQPQHF.